Shown below are 23 T cell receptor beta chains from a single sample sequenced in a study of cytomegalovirus exposure and HLA in healthy donors. Researchers ran the PCR with 60 Vbeta and 13 Jbeta primers. Here immunoSEQ multiplex PCR was the method, and the copy in TCRdb shows in-frame clones only, minus some. The sample carries about 93,000 clones, approximately 64% recorded once. The sample consisted of PBMCs. The receptors were gathered from a boy younger than 18 in good health and CMV-seropositive.

The chain carries TRBV18 and TRBJ2-6, with D possibly TRBD1 on 5 matching bases. Deletions cut 0 bases from V and 0 bases from J, with 15 bases between. Germline V gene lookup returns CDR1 KGHSH and CDR2 LQKENI. This CDR3 is built from 19 residues. The chain's CDR3 is CASSPPSAGWVSGANVLTF. The CDR3 DNA reads as TGTGCCAGCTCACCACCCTCGGCAGGGTGGGTCTCTGGGGCCAACGTCCTGACTTTC.

V is TRBV6-1 and J is TRBJ2-1; 7 nucleotides match TRBD2. CDR3 length: 17 amino acids. V was clipped by 2 bases and J by 0 bases; unmatched bases: 7. Germline CDR1 reads MNHNS; CDR2 reads SASEGT. The CDR3 loop reads CASSESLAGRSYNEQFF. In DNA form, the CDR3 reads TGTGCCAGCAGTGAATCCTTAGCGGGCCGCTCCTACAATGAGCAGTTCTTC.

The rearrangement links TRBV12-5 to TRBJ1-1, with TRBD1 matching 9 bases. The germline V gene has CDR1 LGHNT and CDR2 FRNRAP. CDR3 length equals 17 residues. V shed 5 bases, J shed 1 base, and the junction held 11 bases outside the gene matches. This chain's CDR3 is CASGLGQGGMTNTEAFF. The CDR3 DNA reads TGTGCTAGTGGTCTGGGACAGGGTGGAATGACGAACACTGAAGCTTTCTTT.

The V call is TRBV7-9, the J call TRBJ2-7; TRBD2 aligns across 11 bases. Per germline, CDR1 SEHNR and CDR2 FQNEAQ (reference sequence). CDR3 size: 13 residues. The V segment lost 2 bases and the J segment 7 bases; nucleotides outside the gene matches: 1. The CDR3 region has the DNA TGTGCCAGCAGCTTAACTAGCGGGGGAGAGCAGTACTTC. Its translation is CASSLTSGGEQYF.

There are a few counts of this clone. The chain is built from TRBV4-3 and TRBJ2-1; 9 bases are shared with TRBD1. The junction had 8 bases not matched to a gene; V was cut back by 6 bases and J by 5 bases. CDR1 and CDR2 (germline): LGHNA, YSLEER. The CDR3 consists of 15 residues. The CDR3 spells CASSLQGATNNEQFF. The CDR3 nucleotides read TGCGCCAGCAGTCTACAGGGGGCGACGAACAATGAGCAGTTCTTC.

The chain carries TRBV7-2 and TRBJ2-1; D gene uncertain. V lost 1 base, J lost 12 bases, and 10 bases lay in between. CDR3 size: 12 residues. Germline V CDR1 and CDR2: SGHTA, FQGNSA. CDR3 protein: CASSLDYSSQFF. CDR3 bases: TGTGCCAGCAGCTTAGATTACAGCTCGCAGTTCTTC. Full variable domain (outside the CDR3, taken from reference TRBV7-2 and TRBJ2-1): GAGVSQSPSNKVTEKGKDVELRCDPISGHTALYWYRQSLGQGLEFLIYFQGNSAPDKSGLPSDRFSAERTGGSVSTLTIQRTQQEDSAVYLCASSLDYSSQFFGPGTRLTVL.

This chain uses TRBV7-9 with TRBJ2-3; the D gene is possibly TRBD1 (5 bases). Germline V lookup: CDR1 SEHNR, CDR2 FQNEAQ (reference sequence). CDR3 length equals 14 residues. V was pared by 1 base and J by 6 bases, with 11 bases between. The CDR3 region is CASSLDVGADTQYF. The DNA of the CDR3 is TGTGCCAGCAGCTTAGATGTAGGGGCGGATACGCAGTATTTT.

The gene calls are TRBV7-2 and TRBJ2-1; 9 nucleotides align to TRBD2. Trimming removed 6 bases from V and 4 bases from J; junction bases left unmatched: 4. CDR1 is SGHTA, CDR2 FQGNSA, per germline. The CDR3 contains 14 residues. CDR3 in amino acids: CASSPGLAYNEQFF. In DNA, the CDR3 is TGTGCCAGCAGTCCAGGACTAGCGTACAATGAGCAGTTCTTC.

The chain links TRBV25-1 to TRBJ2-3, with TRBD2 as a possible D gene (6 bases). The CDR3 extends over 15 amino acids. Trimming left V 2 bases short and J 6 bases short, with 15 bases between. Per the germline V gene, CDR1 is MGHDK and CDR2 is SYGVNS. For the CDR3, the DNA is TGTGCCAGCAGTGAAGGCCGCGGGGTGGTGGATACGCAGTATTTT. Amino acids: CASSEGRGVVDTQYF. Using reference TRBV25-1 and TRBJ2-3 for the parts outside the CDR3, the full variable domain is EADIYQTPRYLVIGTGKKITLECSQTMGHDKMYWYQQDPGMELHLIHYSYGVNSTEKGDLSSESTVSRIRTEHFPLTLESARPSHTSQYLCASSEGRGVVDTQYFGPGTRLTVL.

This chain connects TRBV9 to TRBJ2-7; 8 bases are shared with TRBD2. Germline CDR1 reads SGDLS; CDR2 reads YYNGEE. Germline trimming cut 0 bases from V and 7 bases from J; bases unmatched to any gene: 3. The CDR3 has 13 amino acids. CDR3: CASSVVVAGEQYF. The CDR3 DNA follows: TGTGCCAGCAGCGTAGTAGTAGCGGGGGAGCAGTACTTC.

This chain links TRBV7-9 with TRBJ1-5; TRBD1 might be the D (5 bases). Germline values: CDR1 SEHNR, CDR2 FQNEAQ (reference sequence). Trimming removed 5 bases at V and 6 bases at J, with 17 bases between. This CDR3 has 15 amino acids. Here the CDR3 reads CASSPRGQGGQPQHF. The CDR3 DNA follows: TGTGCCAGCAGCCCCCGTGGGCAGGGTGGTCAGCCCCAGCATTTT. The whole variable domain, remainder taken from reference TRBV7-9 and TRBJ1-5, is DTGVSQNPRHKITKRGQNVTFRCDPISEHNRLYWYRQTLGQGPEFLTYFQNEAQLEKSRLLSDRFSAERPKGSFSTLEIQRTEQGDSAMYLCASSPRGQGGQPQHFGDGTRLSIL.

The chain uses TRBV19 and TRBJ2-3; 8 bases fit TRBD2. V shed 3 bases, J shed 6 bases, and the junction held 8 bases outside the gene matches. The germline V gene encodes CDR1 LNHDA and CDR2 SQIVND (reference sequence). The CDR3 has 15 amino acids. The DNA of the CDR3 is TGTGCCAGTAGTATCTCGGGGGGGCAGAGGGATACGCAGTATTTT. It yields the protein CASSISGGQRDTQYF.

The chain uses TRBV10-2 and TRBJ2-2; D possibly corresponds to TRBD1 (5 bases). V was clipped by 2 bases and J by 4 bases, with 8 bases between them. Germline CDR1 is WSHSY and CDR2 is SAAADI. The CDR3 is 14 residues long. CDR3: CASSEGAITGELFF. The DNA of the CDR3 is TGCGCCAGCAGTGAGGGGGCGATCACCGGGGAGCTGTTTTTT.

V gene TRBV30 combines with J gene TRBJ2-6; weak D call: TRBD2 (5 bases). The CDR3 spans 13 residues. Germline V gene lookup returns CDR1 GTSNPN and CDR2 SVGIG (reference sequence). Trimming left V 3 bases short and J 4 bases short, with 7 bases between. This CDR3 is CAWSPGGANVLTF. The CDR3 DNA reads TGTGCCTGGAGCCCGGGGGGGGCCAACGTCCTGACTTTC.

This rearrangement joins TRBV5-6 to TRBJ2-2; perhaps TRBD2 as D (6 bases). Germline assignment: CDR1 SGHDT and CDR2 YYEEEE. CDR3 length equals 17 residues. Deletions cut 3 bases from V and 7 bases from J, with 22 bases between. The CDR3 loop reads CASSSPGRFGGDGELFF. The CDR3 nucleotides read TGTGCCAGCAGCTCCCCGGGACGGTTCGGGGGTGACGGGGAGCTGTTTTTT.

This chain connects TRBV5-1 to TRBJ2-7, with D perhaps TRBD2 (6 bases). The CDR3 runs to 14 residues. The ends were cut back, 0 bases at V and 0 bases at J, with 7 bases in the middle. Germline CDR1 SGHRS, CDR2 YFSETQ. The CDR3 DNA reads as TGCGCCAGCAGCTTGGGGGGGGACTCCTACGAGCAGTACTTC. Amino acids: CASSLGGDSYEQYF.

The chain uses TRBV6-1 and TRBJ2-3; weak D call: TRBD2 (6 bases). CDR3 length: 13 amino acids. In germline, CDR1 is MNHNS, CDR2 SASEGT. The V and J ends lost 4 bases and 9 bases respectively, with 14 bases between them. CDR3 residues: CASSVGGTGTQYF. In DNA, the CDR3 is TGTGCCAGCAGTGTTGGGGGGACGGGCACGCAGTATTTT.

This clone has only a few counts. The chain links TRBV5-1 to TRBJ2-3; tentatively, D is TRBD1 (6 bases). V lost 4 bases and J 0 bases, leaving 12 bases between the germline ends. This CDR3 contains 15 residues. Germline loops: CDR1 SGHRS, CDR2 YFSETQ. The CDR3 loop reads CASSTRDISTDTQYF. CDR3 sequence (DNA): TGCGCCAGCAGCACCCGGGACATAAGCACAGATACGCAGTATTTT.

The chain recombines TRBV10-3 with TRBJ2-1, with 8 bases aligning to TRBD2. V lost 3 bases to trimming and J lost 4 bases; unmatched junction nucleotides: 5. CDR1 and CDR2 from the germline V gene are ENHRY and SYGVKD. This CDR3 has 15 amino acids. CDR3 DNA sequence: TGTGCCATCAGTGATACGACTAGCGCTTACAATGAGCAGTTCTTC. Residues: CAISDTTSAYNEQFF.

The chain employs TRBV25-1 and TRBJ2-7; tentatively, D is TRBD1 (7 bases). V was shortened by 6 bases and J by 0 bases, with 15 bases between the two germline ends. This CDR3 contains 15 residues. CDR1 and CDR2 from the germline V gene are MGHDK and SYGVNS. The CDR3 DNA sequence: TGTGCCAGCAGCCCCGTCAGGGGGGACTCCTACGAGCAGTACTTC. Its translation: CASSPVRGDSYEQYF.

V and J are TRBV20-1 and TRBJ1-1; no clear D. Trimming took off 6 bases at V and 2 bases at J, with 7 bases between the two ends. The length of the CDR3 is 11 residues. The germline V gene has CDR1 DFQATT and CDR2 SNEGSKA (reference sequence). CDR3 nucleotide sequence: TGCAGTGCCCTAGAAAACACTGAAGCTTTCTTT. This codes for CSALENTEAFF.

Of note for this clone: This sample also contains other DNA sequences that code for the same CDR3. The gene calls are TRBV19 and TRBJ1-1; D unclear. CDR1 is LNHDA and CDR2 is SQIVND in the germline V gene (reference sequence). CDR3 length: 13 residues. V lost 2 bases and J 1 base, leaving 5 bases between the germline ends. The CDR3 loop reads CASSISGNTEAFF. CDR3 coding DNA: TGTGCCAGTAGTATATCAGGGAACACTGAAGCTTTCTTT.

The chain has TRBV5-4 and TRBJ2-1, with 10 positions matching TRBD1. The ends lost 3 bases at V and 8 bases at J; junction bases unmatched: 20. This CDR3 contains 19 residues. The germline V gene encodes CDR1 SGHNT and CDR2 YYREEE (reference sequence). The CDR3 spells CASSWVGTGRQGAVDEQFF. CDR3 nucleotides: TGTGCCAGCAGCTGGGTAGGGACAGGTAGACAGGGGGCCGTCGATGAGCAGTTCTTC. The variable domain in full, completed from reference TRBV5-4 and TRBJ2-1, reads ETGVTQSPTHLIKTRGQQVTLRCSSQSGHNTVSWYQQALGQGPQFIFQYYREEENGRGNFPPRFSGLQFPNYSSELNVNALELDDSALYLCASSWVGTGRQGAVDEQFFGPGTRLTVL.